This T cell receptor (beta chain) was sequenced for a study of shared clonotypes between healthy human individuals. V lost 0 bases and J lost 3, with 12 bases in between. The germline CDR1 and CDR2 sequences are SGHNT and YYREEE (reference sequence). The CDR3 loop spans 16 amino acids. About this clone: Its antigen is still unknown.

Sequenced by immunoSEQ multiplex PCR; TCRdb stores in-frame clones only, minus some. The table shows 2,100,000 or so clones, with more than 90% occurring only once. The study's findings and limits: Non-shared clonotypes were found to have lower generation probabilities than the clonotypes that were shared by all four of the sorted-subset donors. Clonotype sharing among donors likely depends on sequencing depth. Rarefaction showed sorted-subset sequencing was incomplete despite large depth.

Recent acute infections and vaccinations were absent in the healthy HIV-negative adult donors. This TCR was recovered from a man aged 18 to 30 in good health. V and J are TRBV5-4 and TRBJ2-2; no clear D gene. The sample was naive CD4+ T cells sorted from blood. Subset denoted: CD45RA+ positively selected. This CDR3 is CASSLEARMYTGELFF. The CDR3 DNA reads as TGTGCCAGCAGCTTGGAAGCGCGGATGTACACCGGGGAGCTGTTTTTT.